This TCR beta chain was found in a study of tumor-infiltrating lymphocytes in localized non-small cell lung cancer. Study background: Several tumor histologies, both smoking statuses, and some post-neoadjuvant chemotherapy samples were included. Study results and limitations: No T-cell fraction difference was seen between IM1 and IM2 tumors. Recurrence-free survival showed no association with tumor T-cell fraction. Not all patients were TCR sequenced, owing to tissue quantity.

With regard to this clone: What it binds is unknown.

The method was immunoSEQ multiplex PCR; TCRdb's version includes in-frame clones alone and lacks a portion of them. The data contain fewer than 20,000 clones, around 63% of them singletons. This sequence originates from a human donor with non-small cell lung cancer. What was sequenced was lung tumor tissue.

CDR3 nucleotide sequence: TGTGCCAGCGGTCCAGCGGGGGCTAGCACAGATACGCAGTATTTT. Translating it yields CASGPAGASTDTQYF. The chain couples TRBV6-5 to TRBJ2-3; 8 positions match TRBD2. J lost 0 bases, V lost 8 bases, and 7 bases had no gene match. Germline CDR1 reads MNHEY; CDR2 reads SVGAGI. The CDR3 consists of 15 residues.